This is a list of T cell receptor beta chains from one sample in a study of blood T cell repertoires in COVID-19. Sequencing used immunoSEQ multiplex PCR; TCRdb keeps in-frame clones, though not all of them. The table lists about 99,000 clones, about 83% of them singletons. The sample comprised peripheral blood. These receptor sequences come from a man aged 65 to 79 with active or convalescent COVID-19. Both conserved end residues are part of each CDR3. Each record gives: V gene, clone size, J gene, D gene, CDR3 protein, CDR3 DNA. The D gene is left open where the match is weak. Clone size, where shown, is once, few, many, or a class for clones that have expanded.

TRBV28	few	TRBJ2-5	.	CASGSQGRPQETQYF	TGTGCCAGCGGCTCACAGGGAAGGCCCCAAGAGACCCAGTACTTC
TRBV2	.	TRBJ2-5	TRBD1	CASSDLIGTGQETQYF	TGTGCCAGCAGTGATCTGATCGGGACAGGACAAGAGACCCAGTACTTC
TRBV30	.	TRBJ1-1	TRBD1	CAWSLSGQGTEAFF	TGTGCCTGGAGTTTATCGGGACAGGGAACTGAAGCTTTCTTT
TRBV6-2/TRBV6-3	.	TRBJ1-6	TRBD1	CASSPDRSSYNSPLHF	TGTGCCAGCAGCCCGGACAGGAGCTCCTATAATTCACCCCTCCACTTT
TRBV2	.	TRBJ1-5	.	CASTGEGSNQPQHF	TGTGCCAGCACTGGGGAGGGAAGCAATCAGCCCCAGCATTTT
TRBV24-1	.	TRBJ1-5	.	CATSDLAGGQPQHF	TGTGCCACCAGTGACCTAGCGGGGGGTCAGCCCCAGCATTTT
TRBV6-5	.	TRBJ1-5	TRBD1	CASRGGQLNQPQHF	TGTGCCAGCAGGGGGGGACAGCTAAATCAGCCCCAGCATTTT
TRBV3-1/TRBV3-2	.	TRBJ2-3	TRBD1	CASSQDYPGTGGRDTQYF	TGTGCCAGCAGCCAAGATTACCCCGGGACAGGGGGCAGGGATACGCAGTATTTT
TRBV3-1/TRBV3-2	.	TRBJ2-7	TRBD1	CASSPRDRSYYEQYF	TGTGCCAGCAGCCCCCGGGACAGGAGCTACTACGAGCAGTACTTC
TRBV5-1	.	TRBJ1-4	TRBD1	CASSLGQGATNEKLFF	TGCGCCAGCAGCTTGGGACAGGGGGCAACTAATGAAAAACTGTTTTTT
TRBV7-3	.	TRBJ2-5	TRBD1	CASSLGGQGSETQYF	TGTGCCAGCAGCCTAGGGGGACAGGGATCAGAGACCCAGTACTTC
TRBV28	.	TRBJ1-4	TRBD1	CASSFALGTGGEKLFF	TGTGCCAGCAGCTTTGCCCTCGGGACAGGGGGTGAAAAACTGTTTTTT
TRBV3-1/TRBV3-2	.	TRBJ2-2	TRBD1	CASSQGRDRGRWGGTGELFF	TGTGCCAGCAGCCAAGGCCGGGACAGGGGGAGATGGGGAGGCACCGGGGAGCTGTTTTTT
TRBV5-1	.	TRBJ2-7	.	CASSPEGGAYPYEQYF	TGCGCCAGCAGCCCAGAGGGGGGGGCATATCCTTACGAGCAGTACTTC
TRBV6-5	.	TRBJ2-3	.	CALMGGATDTQYF	TGTGCCCTCATGGGGGGGGCGACAGATACGCAGTATTTT
TRBV28	.	TRBJ1-6	.	CASSPLQGYNSPLHF	TGTGCCAGCAGTCCCCTTCAGGGTTATAATTCACCCCTCCACTTT
TRBV7-8	once	TRBJ2-1	TRBD1	CASSSTGTGVNEQFF	TGTGCCAGCAGCTCGACCGGGACAGGGGTGAATGAGCAGTTCTTC
TRBV18	.	TRBJ2-2	.	CASSPLSNTGELFF	TGTGCCAGCTCACCCCTTTCCAACACCGGGGAGCTGTTTTTT
TRBV19	.	TRBJ2-3	TRBD2	CASSSSGGPADTQYF	TGTGCCAGTAGTTCTAGCGGGGGGCCCGCAGATACGCAGTATTTT
TRBV6-5	.	TRBJ1-1	.	CASTANPTNTEAFF	TGTGCCAGCACCGCAAACCCGACAAACACTGAAGCTTTCTTT
TRBV20-1	once	TRBJ1-1	.	CSASGPSNTEAFF	TGCAGTGCTAGTGGGCCGTCAAACACTGAAGCTTTCTTT
TRBV18	.	TRBJ2-7	.	CASSPPVVGRSHEQYF	TGTGCCAGCTCACCCCCAGTCGTCGGCAGGTCCCACGAGCAGTACTTC
TRBV2	.	TRBJ2-1	TRBD2	CASSEGGGYNEQFF	TGTGCCAGCAGTGAGGGGGGGGGATACAATGAGCAGTTCTTC
TRBV7-6	.	TRBJ2-6	.	CASSERAGSGANVLTF	TGTGCCAGCAGCGAAAGGGCAGGGTCTGGGGCCAACGTCCTGACTTTC
TRBV6-6	.	TRBJ1-3	.	CASSPSGNTIYF	TGTGCCAGCAGCCCGAGTGGAAACACCATATATTTT
TRBV28	.	TRBJ1-1	.	CASSAANPLEAFF	TGTGCCAGCAGTGCGGCGAATCCGCTTGAAGCTTTCTTT
TRBV28	.	TRBJ2-1	TRBD1	CASSTQGVPRRGNEQFF	TGTGCCAGCAGTACCCAGGGGGTACCGAGAAGGGGGAATGAGCAGTTCTTC
TRBV28	.	TRBJ1-1	TRBD1	CASSLLGGQGGTEAFF	TGTGCCAGCAGTTTATTGGGTGGACAGGGAGGGACTGAAGCTTTCTTT
TRBV19	.	TRBJ1-2	TRBD1	CASSAWDRENGYTF	TGTGCCAGTAGTGCCTGGGACAGGGAGAATGGCTACACCTTC
TRBV5-1	few	TRBJ2-7	.	CASSHTGPSSYEQYF	TGCGCCAGCAGCCACACAGGGCCAAGCTCCTACGAGCAGTACTTC
TRBV5-4	.	TRBJ2-1	.	CASSFFNEQFF	TGTGCCAGCAGCTTCTTCAATGAGCAGTTCTTC
TRBV6-2/TRBV6-3	.	TRBJ1-5	TRBD1	CASSYGQGQPQHF	TGTGCCAGCAGTTACGGACAGGGACAGCCCCAGCATTTT